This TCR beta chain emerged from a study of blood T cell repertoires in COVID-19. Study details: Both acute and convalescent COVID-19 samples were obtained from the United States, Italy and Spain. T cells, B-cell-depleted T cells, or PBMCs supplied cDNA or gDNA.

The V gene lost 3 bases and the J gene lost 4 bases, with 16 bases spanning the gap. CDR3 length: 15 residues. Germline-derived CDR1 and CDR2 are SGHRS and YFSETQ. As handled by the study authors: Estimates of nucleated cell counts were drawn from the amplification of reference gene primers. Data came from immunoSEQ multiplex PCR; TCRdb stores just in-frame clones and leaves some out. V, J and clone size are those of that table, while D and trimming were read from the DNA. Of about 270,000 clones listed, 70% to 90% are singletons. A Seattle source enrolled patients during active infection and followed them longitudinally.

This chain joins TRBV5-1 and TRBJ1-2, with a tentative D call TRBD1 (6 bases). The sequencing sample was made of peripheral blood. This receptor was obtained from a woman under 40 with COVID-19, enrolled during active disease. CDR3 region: CASSSDKRGSYGYTF. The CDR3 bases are TGCGCCAGCAGCTCCGACAAAAGGGGGAGCTATGGCTACACCTTC.